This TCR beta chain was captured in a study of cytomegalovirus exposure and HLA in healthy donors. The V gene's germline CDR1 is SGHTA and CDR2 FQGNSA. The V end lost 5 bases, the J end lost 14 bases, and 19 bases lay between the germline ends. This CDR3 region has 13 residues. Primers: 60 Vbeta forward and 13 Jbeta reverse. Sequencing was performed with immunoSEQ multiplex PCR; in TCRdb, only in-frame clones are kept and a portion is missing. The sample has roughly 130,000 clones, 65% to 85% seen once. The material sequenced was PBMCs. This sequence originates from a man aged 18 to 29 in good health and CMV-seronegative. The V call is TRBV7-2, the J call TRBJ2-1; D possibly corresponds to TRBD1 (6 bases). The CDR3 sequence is CASSQGTSKEEFF. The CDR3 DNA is TGTGCCAGCAGCCAGGGGACATCCAAGGAGGAGTTCTTC.